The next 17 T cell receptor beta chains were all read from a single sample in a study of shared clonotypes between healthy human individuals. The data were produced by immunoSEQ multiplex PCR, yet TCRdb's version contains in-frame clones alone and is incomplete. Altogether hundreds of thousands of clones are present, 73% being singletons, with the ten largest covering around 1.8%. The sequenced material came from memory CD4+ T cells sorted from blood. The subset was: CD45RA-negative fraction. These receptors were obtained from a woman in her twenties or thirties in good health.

The CDR3 sequence: CASSQTGTGGEVGYTF. The CDR3 DNA reads as TGTGCCAGCTCACAAACCGGGACAGGGGGTGAAGTCGGCTACACCTTC. V usage is TRBV18 and J usage is TRBJ1-2; 11 positions agree with TRBD1. Germline-derived CDR1 and CDR2 are KGHSH and LQKENI. The V and J ends lost 4 bases and 8 bases, in that order; junction bases with no gene match: 12. The length of the CDR3 is 16 residues. Full variable domain (outside the CDR3, taken from reference TRBV18 and TRBJ1-2): NAGVMQNPRHLVRRRGQEARLRCSPMKGHSHVYWYRQLPEEGLKFMVYLQKENIIDESGMPKERFSAEFPKEGPSILRIQQVVRGDSAAYFCASSQTGTGGEVGYTFGSGTRLTVV.

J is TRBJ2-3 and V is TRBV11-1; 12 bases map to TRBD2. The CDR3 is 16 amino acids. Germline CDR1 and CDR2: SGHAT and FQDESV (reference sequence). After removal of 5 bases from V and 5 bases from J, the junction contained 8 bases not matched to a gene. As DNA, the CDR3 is TGTGCCAGCAGCCCCAGACTAGCGGGAGTGGTAGATACGCAGTATTTT. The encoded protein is CASSPRLAGVVDTQYF.

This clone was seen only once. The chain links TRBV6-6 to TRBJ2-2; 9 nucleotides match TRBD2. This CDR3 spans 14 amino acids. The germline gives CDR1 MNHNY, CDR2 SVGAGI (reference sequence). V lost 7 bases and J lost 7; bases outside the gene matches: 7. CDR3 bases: TGTGCCAGCAAGGAGCGGGAGGCGGGCGGGGAGCTGTTTTTT. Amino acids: CASKEREAGGELFF.

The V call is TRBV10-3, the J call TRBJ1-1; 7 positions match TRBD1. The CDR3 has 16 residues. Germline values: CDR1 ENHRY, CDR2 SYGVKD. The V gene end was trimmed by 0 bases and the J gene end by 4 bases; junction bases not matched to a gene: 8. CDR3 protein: CAISESYGTGATEAFF. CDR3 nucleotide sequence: TGTGCCATCAGTGAGTCGTACGGAACAGGGGCCACTGAAGCTTTCTTT.

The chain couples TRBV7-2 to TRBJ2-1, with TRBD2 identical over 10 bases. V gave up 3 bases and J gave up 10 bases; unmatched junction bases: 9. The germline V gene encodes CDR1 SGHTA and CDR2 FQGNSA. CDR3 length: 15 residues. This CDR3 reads CASSLGSGRVKEQFF. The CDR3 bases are TGTGCCAGCAGCTTGGGCAGCGGGAGGGTTAAGGAGCAGTTCTTC. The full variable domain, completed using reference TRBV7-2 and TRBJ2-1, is GAGVSQSPSNKVTEKGKDVELRCDPISGHTALYWYRQSLGQGLEFLIYFQGNSAPDKSGLPSDRFSAERTGGSVSTLTIQRTQQEDSAVYLCASSLGSGRVKEQFFGPGTRLTVL.

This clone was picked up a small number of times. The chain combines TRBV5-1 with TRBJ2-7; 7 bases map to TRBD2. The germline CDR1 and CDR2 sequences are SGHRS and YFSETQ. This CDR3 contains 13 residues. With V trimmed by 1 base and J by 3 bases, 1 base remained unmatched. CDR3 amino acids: CASSLLADYEQYF. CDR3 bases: TGCGCCAGCAGCTTGCTAGCGGACTACGAGCAGTACTTC.

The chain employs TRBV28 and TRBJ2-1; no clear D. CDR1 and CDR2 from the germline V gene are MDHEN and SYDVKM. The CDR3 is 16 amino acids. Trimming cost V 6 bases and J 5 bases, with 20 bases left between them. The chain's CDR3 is CASSPAGSQDHNEQFF. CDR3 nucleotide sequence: TGTGCCAGCAGCCCCGCCGGGTCCCAGGACCACAATGAGCAGTTCTTC.

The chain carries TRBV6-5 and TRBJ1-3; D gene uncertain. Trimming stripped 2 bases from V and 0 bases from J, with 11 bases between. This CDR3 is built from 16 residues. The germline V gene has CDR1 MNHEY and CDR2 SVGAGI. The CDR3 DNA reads TGTGCCAGCAGTTACGACGCTGGCCTCTCTGGAAACACCATATATTTT. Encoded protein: CASSYDAGLSGNTIYF.

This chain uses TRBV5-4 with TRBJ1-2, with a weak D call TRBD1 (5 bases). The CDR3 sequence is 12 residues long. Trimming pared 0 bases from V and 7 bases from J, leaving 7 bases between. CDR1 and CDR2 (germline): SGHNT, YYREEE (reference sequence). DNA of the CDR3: TGTGCCAGCAGCTTGGAGACAGTTGGCTACACCTTC. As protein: CASSLETVGYTF.

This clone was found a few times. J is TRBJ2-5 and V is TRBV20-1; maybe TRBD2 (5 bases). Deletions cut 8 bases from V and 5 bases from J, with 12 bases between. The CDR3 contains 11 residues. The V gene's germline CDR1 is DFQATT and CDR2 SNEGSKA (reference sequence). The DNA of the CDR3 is TGCAGTCAGATGGGCGGGGAGACCCAGTACTTC. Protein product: CSQMGGETQYF.

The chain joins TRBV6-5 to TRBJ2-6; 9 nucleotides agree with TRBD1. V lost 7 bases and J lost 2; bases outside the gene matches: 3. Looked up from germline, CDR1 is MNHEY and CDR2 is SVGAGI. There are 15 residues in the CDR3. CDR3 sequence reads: CASTGQGTGANVLTF. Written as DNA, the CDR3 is TGTGCCAGCACCGGACAGGGGACTGGGGCCAACGTCCTGACTTTC.

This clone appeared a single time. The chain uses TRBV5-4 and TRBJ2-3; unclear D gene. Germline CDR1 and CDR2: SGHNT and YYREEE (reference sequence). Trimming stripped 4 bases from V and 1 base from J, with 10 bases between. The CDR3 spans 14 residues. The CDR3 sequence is CASSKKAGTDTQYF. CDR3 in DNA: TGTGCCAGCAGCAAGAAGGCGGGCACAGATACGCAGTATTTT.

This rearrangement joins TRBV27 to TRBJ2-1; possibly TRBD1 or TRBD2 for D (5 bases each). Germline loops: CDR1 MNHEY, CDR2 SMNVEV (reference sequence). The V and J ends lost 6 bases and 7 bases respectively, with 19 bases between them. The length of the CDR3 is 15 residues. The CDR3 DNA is TGTGCCAGCAGAAATAATGGAGGTTCAGGGAATGAGCAGTTCTTC. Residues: CASRNNGGSGNEQFF.

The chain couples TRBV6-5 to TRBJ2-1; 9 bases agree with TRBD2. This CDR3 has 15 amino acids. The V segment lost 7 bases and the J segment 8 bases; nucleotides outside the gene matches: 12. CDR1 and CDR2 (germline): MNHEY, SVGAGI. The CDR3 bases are TGTGCCAGCACCGACGGGGCCAGCGGGAGGTATGAGCAGTTCTTC. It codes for CASTDGASGRYEQFF.

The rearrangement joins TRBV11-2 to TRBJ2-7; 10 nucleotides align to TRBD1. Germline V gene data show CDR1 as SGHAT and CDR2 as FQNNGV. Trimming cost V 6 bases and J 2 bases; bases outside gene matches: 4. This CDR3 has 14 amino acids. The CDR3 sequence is CASRDRGQTYEQYF. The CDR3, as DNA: TGTGCCAGCAGAGACAGGGGGCAAACCTACGAGCAGTACTTC.

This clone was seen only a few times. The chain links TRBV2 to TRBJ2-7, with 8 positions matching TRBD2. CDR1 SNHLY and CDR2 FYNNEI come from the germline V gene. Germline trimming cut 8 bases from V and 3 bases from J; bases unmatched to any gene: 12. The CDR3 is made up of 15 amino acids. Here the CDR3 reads CASRNWGTSLYEQYF. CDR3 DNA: TGTGCCAGCCGGAACTGGGGGACTAGTCTCTACGAGCAGTACTTC.

CDR3 sequence reads: CASSLRDPRNQPQHF. Written as DNA, the CDR3 is TGTGCCAGCAGTTTGAGGGACCCCCGCAATCAGCCCCAGCATTTT. The V gene is TRBV27, the J gene TRBJ1-5; maybe TRBD1 (5 bases). Trimming took 3 bases from V and 2 from J, leaving 11 bases between them. The CDR3 loop spans 15 amino acids. Germline lookup yields CDR1 MNHEY and CDR2 SMNVEV (reference sequence).